This T cell receptor beta chain was recovered during a study of T cell repertoires in cytomegalovirus infection. Whole-study context: Indications of both CMV infection and matching HLA type were provided by public TCR beta signatures. Study results and limitations: CMV-specific TCR beta clonotypes restricted by HLA-C dominated the ex vivo response.

This clonotype was counted a few times. Antigen unknown. TCRdb itself ran the reads through MiXCR, one entry per CDR3 protein. The table shows about 490,000 distinct CDR3 sequences, with 10% to 12% occurring only once. The germline V gene encodes CDR1 DFQATT and CDR2 SNEGSKA (reference sequence). Trimming shortened V by 6 bases and J by 2 bases, and 18 bases separated the two germline ends. CDR3 length equals 15 residues. The sequence was obtained from a human donor in good health (CMV status not recorded). Some clones in this sample may be carry-over from other donors' samples. Sequencing was performed on PBMCs. The chain employs TRBV20-1 and TRBJ2-3, with a possible D match to TRBD2 (6 bases). CDR3 sequence (DNA): TGCAGTGCCTCCGGCAGGCGGGGCCTCACAGATACGCAGTATTTT. It translates to CSASGRRGLTDTQYF.